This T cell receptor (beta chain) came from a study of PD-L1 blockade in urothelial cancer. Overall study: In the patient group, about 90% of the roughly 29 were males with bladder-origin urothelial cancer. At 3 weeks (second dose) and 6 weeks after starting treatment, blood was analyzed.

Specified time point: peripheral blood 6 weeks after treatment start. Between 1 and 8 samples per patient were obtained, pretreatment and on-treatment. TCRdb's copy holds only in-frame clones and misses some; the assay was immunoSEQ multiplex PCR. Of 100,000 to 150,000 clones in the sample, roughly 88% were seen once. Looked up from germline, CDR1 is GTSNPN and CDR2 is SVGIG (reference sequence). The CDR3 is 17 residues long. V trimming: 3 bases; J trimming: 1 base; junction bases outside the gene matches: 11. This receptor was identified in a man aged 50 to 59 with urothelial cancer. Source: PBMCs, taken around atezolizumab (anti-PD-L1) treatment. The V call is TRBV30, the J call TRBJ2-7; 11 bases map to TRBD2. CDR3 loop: CAWRGSGRAQNSYEQYF. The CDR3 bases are TGTGCCTGGAGAGGTAGCGGGAGGGCCCAAAATTCCTACGAGCAGTACTTC.